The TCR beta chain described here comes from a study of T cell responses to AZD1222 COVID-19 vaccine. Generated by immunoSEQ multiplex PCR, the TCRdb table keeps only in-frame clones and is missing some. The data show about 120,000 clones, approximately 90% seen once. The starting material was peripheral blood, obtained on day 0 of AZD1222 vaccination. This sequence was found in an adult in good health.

The CDR3 coding sequence is TGTGCCAGCAGTGAGCAGGGGGCCTCCTACAATGAGCAGTTCTTC. This sequence encodes CASSEQGASYNEQFF. The rearrangement uses TRBV2 and TRBJ2-1; 8 positions match TRBD1. Germline CDR1 is SNHLY and CDR2 is FYNNEI. V was pared by 3 bases and J by 0 bases, with 1 base of the junction left unmatched. The CDR3 length is 15 residues.